The 25 T cell receptor beta chains below come from one sample, sequenced in a study of cytomegalovirus exposure and HLA in healthy donors (dated by TCRdb to 2016 to 2017). Preparation of the library involved the immunoSEQ multiplex PCR assay. For the multiplex PCR, a mixture combining 60 forward primers for TCR Vbeta segments and 13 reverse primers for TCR Jbeta segments was used. TCRdb holds this immuneACCESS table with in-frame rearrangements only. Some clones are missing; in checked studies, unresolved V genes explain under half, and the rest has no known cause. Within this sample are around 120,000 clones, with 65% to 90% of them counted one time only. The ten largest clones add up to roughly 1.2% of the sample. Sequencing was performed on PBMCs. These receptors were taken from a girl aged 2 to 9 in good health and CMV-seronegative.

V is TRBV7-9 and J is TRBJ2-7, with D possibly being TRBD2 (6 bases). The germline gives CDR1 SEHNR, CDR2 FQNEAQ (reference sequence). CDR3 size: 14 residues. Trimming removed 0 bases at V and 3 bases at J, with 9 bases between. The CDR3 region is CASSLAQGLYEQYF. For the CDR3, the DNA is TGTGCCAGCAGCTTAGCCCAGGGACTCTACGAGCAGTACTTC.

CDR3 nucleotide sequence: TGTGCCAGCAGGGTGACTAGCGGGGACTCCTACAATGAGCAGTTCTTC. Translating gives CASRVTSGDSYNEQFF. This chain joins TRBV2 and TRBJ2-1, with 11 nucleotides matching TRBD2. The J segment lost 0 bases and the V segment lost 6 bases, leaving 4 bases of the junction unmatched. Germline V gene sequence: CDR1 SNHLY, CDR2 FYNNEI. The CDR3 is made up of 16 amino acids.

In this sample, this clone turned up once. The rearrangement joins TRBV27 to TRBJ1-2, with 9 bases identical to TRBD1. CDR1 and CDR2 from the germline V gene are MNHEY and SMNVEV (reference sequence). The V gene end was trimmed by 0 bases and the J gene end by 8 bases; junction bases not matched to a gene: 7. CDR3 size: 15 residues. The CDR3 nucleotides are TGTGCCAGCAGTTTATCGGAACAGGGGGCGGAAGGCTACACCTTC. Amino acid sequence: CASSLSEQGAEGYTF.

This chain uses TRBV7-2 with TRBJ1-1; TRBD1 matches at 7 bases. Germline-derived CDR1 and CDR2 are SGHTA and FQGNSA. This CDR3 has 15 amino acids. V was pared by 11 bases and J by 11 bases, with 23 bases of the junction left unmatched. As DNA, the CDR3 is TGTGCCGGATTGGGTGTTGGTCGGGGAGACAGGGAGGCTTTCTTT. This encodes CAGLGVGRGDREAFF.

V and J are TRBV5-6 and TRBJ1-5; D is unresolved. The length of the CDR3 is 13 residues. V lost 3 bases, J lost 7 bases, and 11 bases lay in between. Looked up from germline, CDR1 is SGHDT and CDR2 is YYEEEE. The CDR3 protein is CASSSRGGQPQHF. CDR3 nucleotides: TGTGCCAGCAGCTCCCGAGGCGGGCAGCCCCAGCATTTT.

V gene TRBV4-1 combines with J gene TRBJ1-2; 7 nucleotides match TRBD1. Per germline, CDR1 MGHRA and CDR2 YSYEKL. There are 14 residues in the CDR3. With 7 bases clipped from V and 6 bases from J, the junction kept 11 bases outside the gene matches. The CDR3 loop is CASTRTGGNDGYTF. The CDR3 coding sequence is TGCGCCAGCACCAGGACAGGTGGGAACGATGGCTACACCTTC.

The genes are TRBV5-1 and TRBJ1-1, with D uncertain. V lost 1 base to trimming and J lost 0 bases, with 7 bases between them. Germline-derived CDR1 and CDR2 are SGHRS and YFSETQ. The CDR3 is 14 amino acids. CDR3 region: CASSLQEMNTEAFF. As DNA, the CDR3 is TGCGCCAGCAGCTTGCAGGAAATGAACACTGAAGCTTTCTTT.

The chain links TRBV7-6 to TRBJ2-4; a possible D gene is TRBD1 (6 bases). The length of the CDR3 is 19 residues. The ends were cut back, 2 bases at V and 0 bases at J, with 20 bases in the middle. Germline assignment: CDR1 SGHVS and CDR2 FNYEAQ. CDR3 amino acids: CASSLNPRDIKLAKNIQYF. CDR3 coding DNA: TGTGCCAGCAGCTTAAACCCCCGGGACATAAAGCTAGCCAAAAACATTCAGTACTTC.

The chain employs TRBV20-1 and TRBJ2-1; possible D gene TRBD2, 5 bases. Germline CDR1 reads DFQATT; CDR2 reads SNEGSKA (reference sequence). Deletions cut 3 bases from V and 8 bases from J, with 8 bases between. The CDR3 loop spans 11 amino acids. The CDR3 is CSASPSYEQFF. CDR3 DNA: TGCAGTGCTAGCCCTAGCTATGAGCAGTTCTTC.

The chain couples TRBV7-8 to TRBJ2-7, with D perhaps TRBD2 (5 bases). CDR1 is SGHVS and CDR2 is FQNEAQ in the germline V gene. The CDR3 extends over 14 amino acids. V shed 7 bases and J shed 3 bases, with 16 bases lying between them. CDR3 residues: CASTKEGTLYEQYF. CDR3 DNA sequence: TGTGCCAGCACCAAAGAGGGTACCCTCTACGAGCAGTACTTC.

The chain has TRBV4-1 and TRBJ2-3, with D perhaps matching TRBD1 (5 bases). CDR1 MGHRA and CDR2 YSYEKL come from the germline V gene. The length of the CDR3 is 16 residues. V was trimmed by 3 bases and J by 2 bases, leaving 15 bases between them. This chain's CDR3 is CASSQGLGPPTDTQYF. The CDR3 DNA reads as TGCGCCAGCAGCCAGGGGCTCGGACCCCCCACAGATACGCAGTATTTT.

In its sample, this clone was seen once. V and J are TRBV6-1 and TRBJ2-7, with 8 bases aligning to TRBD2. The trim removed 9 bases at V and 5 bases at J, leaving 15 bases unmatched. CDR3 length: 15 amino acids. Germline-derived CDR1 and CDR2 are MNHNS and SASEGT. The CDR3 coding sequence is TGTGCCAGTCGACCATCCTTAGCGGGGTGGAACGAGCAGTACTTC. Amino acids: CASRPSLAGWNEQYF.

V and J are TRBV9 and TRBJ2-2; perhaps TRBD1 as D (6 bases). V shed 4 bases and J shed 0 bases, with 19 bases lying between them. The CDR3 consists of 18 residues. From germline, CDR1 is SGDLS and CDR2 YYNGEE. CDR3 DNA: TGTGCCAGCAGCCTCACCTACGCCGGGACAACGAACACCGGGGAGCTGTTTTTT. This encodes CASSLTYAGTTNTGELFF.

This clone was seen a handful of times. The chain links TRBV7-9 to TRBJ2-1, with 13 bases lining up with TRBD2. This CDR3 comprises 14 residues. Looked up from germline, CDR1 is SEHNR and CDR2 is FQNEAQ (reference sequence). Unmatched junction bases numbered 2, after V lost 8 bases and J lost 4 bases. The CDR3, as DNA: TGTGCCAGCGGACTAGCGGGGGTGTACAATGAGCAGTTCTTC. Its translation: CASGLAGVYNEQFF.

The chain has TRBV7-6 and TRBJ2-7; D perhaps matches TRBD1 (6 bases). V lost 2 bases to trimming and J lost 0 bases, with 8 bases between them. Per germline, CDR1 SGHVS and CDR2 FNYEAQ. The CDR3 has 14 amino acids. The CDR3 region is CASSLRQDSYEQYF. CDR3 DNA: TGTGCCAGCAGCTTACGACAGGACTCCTACGAGCAGTACTTC. The variable domain in full, with the rest retrieved from reference TRBV7-6 and TRBJ2-7, is GAGVSQSPRYKVTKRGQDVALRCDPISGHVSLYWYRQALGQGPEFLTYFNYEAQQDKSGLPNDRFSAERPEGSISTLTIQRTEQRDSAMYRCASSLRQDSYEQYFGPGTRLTVT.

This clone was seen only a few times. V gene TRBV10-3 combines with J gene TRBJ2-5; D call uncertain. The germline V gene encodes CDR1 ENHRY and CDR2 SYGVKD. The CDR3 covers 13 residues. The ends were cut back, 3 bases at V and 5 bases at J, with 10 bases in the middle. CDR3 sequence (DNA): TGTGCCATCAGTGATTCCGTCGGGGAGACCCAGTACTTC. Translating gives CAISDSVGETQYF.

This clone was detected a few times. The gene calls are TRBV7-9 and TRBJ2-4; 12 bases map to TRBD2. The V gene's germline CDR1 is SEHNR and CDR2 FQNEAQ (reference sequence). This CDR3 region has 17 residues. V shed 5 bases and J 3 bases; nucleotides not matched to a gene: 8. CDR3 amino acids: CASSPLAGGLVKNIQYF. The DNA for the CDR3 is TGTGCCAGCAGCCCTCTAGCGGGGGGGCTGGTCAAAAACATTCAGTACTTC.

The V call is TRBV4-1, the J call TRBJ2-5; 9 bases fit TRBD2. Looked up from germline, CDR1 is MGHRA and CDR2 is YSYEKL. The CDR3 loop spans 16 amino acids. V lost 2 bases to trimming and J lost 3 bases; unmatched junction nucleotides: 7. The CDR3 coding sequence is TGCGCCAGCAGCCAACCTCCAGCGGGGGGTAAAGAGACCCAGTACTTC. Residues: CASSQPPAGGKETQYF.

The chain links TRBV27 to TRBJ1-2; 7 bases map to TRBD1. Germline lookup yields CDR1 MNHEY and CDR2 SMNVEV (reference sequence). This CDR3 region has 19 residues. V was pared by 11 bases and J by 3 bases, with 27 bases of the junction left unmatched. CDR3 in DNA: TGTGCCGGCCCGGCGGAAGAGACCACAACAGGGGAACAACACTATGGCTACACCTTC. This encodes CAGPAEETTTGEQHYGYTF.

The chain recombines TRBV4-1 with TRBJ2-5; TRBD2 matches at 8 bases. The V gene end was trimmed by 2 bases and the J gene end by 2 bases; junction bases not matched to a gene: 4. CDR3 length: 15 amino acids. Germline CDR1 is MGHRA and CDR2 is YSYEKL. The CDR3 DNA sequence: TGCGCCAGCAGCCAATATCGGGGGGGGCAAGAGACCCAGTACTTC. This encodes CASSQYRGGQETQYF.

This clone has a handful of counts. This chain links TRBV2 with TRBJ1-4; 9 bases match TRBD1. Germline loops: CDR1 SNHLY, CDR2 FYNNEI. Unmatched junction bases numbered 4, after V lost 5 bases and J lost 0 bases. This CDR3 spans 16 amino acids. The CDR3 region has the DNA TGTGCCAGCAGTCCGGGACAGGGCTCAACTAATGAAAAACTGTTTTTT. Residues: CASSPGQGSTNEKLFF.

The chain recombines TRBV11-2 with TRBJ2-3, with a weak D call TRBD2 (5 bases). The CDR3 consists of 15 residues. Trimming pared 5 bases from V and 3 bases from J, leaving 15 bases between. Germline-derived CDR1 and CDR2 are SGHAT and FQNNGV. The CDR3 bases are TGTGCCAGCAGCCGAACTAGTTGGGGAACAGATACGCAGTATTTT. It encodes CASSRTSWGTDTQYF.

The chain uses TRBV29-1 and TRBJ2-7; possibly TRBD1 for D (6 bases). The V and J ends lost 6 bases and 6 bases respectively, with 12 bases between them. The CDR3 is made up of 11 amino acids. Germline V gene lookup returns CDR1 SQVTM and CDR2 ANQGSEA. CDR3 DNA: TGCAGCGTGTTTACAGGGCTCGAGCAGTACTTC. It specifies CSVFTGLEQYF.

J is TRBJ1-1 and V is TRBV5-6; 7 bases map to TRBD1. Trimming took 2 bases from V and 11 from J; bases not matched to a gene: 6. The CDR3 has 12 amino acids. Germline-derived CDR1 and CDR2 are SGHDT and YYEEEE. The CDR3 sequence is CASSFGTDDAFF. CDR3 DNA sequence: TGTGCCAGCAGCTTTGGGACAGATGATGCTTTCTTT.

This clone has only one observation. CDR3 residues: CASSLPGQNYEQYF. CDR3 bases: TGTGCCAGCAGCCTCCCGGGACAGAACTACGAGCAGTACTTC. The gene calls are TRBV5-4 and TRBJ2-7, with 7 bases identical to TRBD1. The CDR3 contains 14 residues. The V segment lost 4 bases and the J segment 3 bases; nucleotides outside the gene matches: 7. Germline V gives CDR1 SGHNT, CDR2 YYREEE (reference sequence).